These 6 T cell receptor beta chains were sequenced from one sample in a study of control samples from healthy donors and cancer patients. Some clones are missing from TCRdb's copy, which holds only in-frame ones; the method was immunoSEQ multiplex PCR. The table has approximately 70,000 clones, over 80% seen once. Sequenced: blood. These receptors were collected from a man aged 60 to 69 in good health.

CDR3 in DNA: TGTGCCAGCAGGGGATTGGGGGAGAGCTCCTACAATGAGCAGTTCTTC. This codes for CASRGLGESSYNEQFF. The chain joins TRBV27 to TRBJ2-1; D assignment may be TRBD1 or TRBD2 (5 bases each). The CDR3 consists of 16 residues. From germline, CDR1 is MNHEY and CDR2 SMNVEV (reference sequence). The V gene lost 6 bases and the J gene lost 0 bases, with 15 bases spanning the gap.

V and J are TRBV30 and TRBJ2-2; possible D gene TRBD1, 5 bases. V lost 2 bases and J lost 4, with 11 bases in between. The germline V gene has CDR1 GTSNPN and CDR2 SVGIG (reference sequence). The CDR3 is 14 residues long. Written as DNA, the CDR3 is TGTGCCTGGAGTACCACAGGTTTCACCGGGGAGCTGTTTTTT. Translating gives CAWSTTGFTGELFF.

The chain links TRBV19 to TRBJ1-5, with D hard to call. Per the germline V gene, CDR1 is LNHDA and CDR2 is SQIVND (reference sequence). This CDR3 is built from 14 residues. Trimming shortened V by 7 bases and J by 1 base, and 11 bases separated the two germline ends. The CDR3 DNA reads TGTGCCAGTAAGAGTGGAATCAGCAATCAGCCCCAGCATTTT. This sequence encodes CASKSGISNQPQHF.

The chain's CDR3 is CASSPPVRTDNEKLFF. In DNA form, the CDR3 reads TGTGCCAGCTCACCACCAGTTCGGACAGACAATGAAAAACTGTTTTTT. The chain links TRBV18 to TRBJ1-4, with D maybe TRBD1 (6 bases). This CDR3 has 16 amino acids. In germline, CDR1 is KGHSH, CDR2 LQKENI. Trimming removed 0 bases from V and 5 bases from J, with 13 bases in between.

For this clone: Distinct nucleotide sequences in the sample also encode this CDR3. The rearrangement joins TRBV18 to TRBJ2-3; D uncertain. Trimming removed 0 bases at V and 2 bases at J, with 6 bases between. CDR1 is KGHSH and CDR2 is LQKENI in the germline V gene. This CDR3 has 14 amino acids. CDR3 sequence reads: CASSPPTNTDTQYF. The CDR3 nucleotides read TGTGCCAGCTCACCACCGACAAACACAGATACGCAGTATTTT.

V gene TRBV5-1 combines with J gene TRBJ1-2, with TRBD1 matching 11 bases. This CDR3 spans 17 amino acids. Per the germline V gene, CDR1 is SGHRS and CDR2 is YFSETQ. The ends lost 4 bases at V and 5 bases at J; junction bases unmatched: 13. CDR3 amino acids: CASSPDPGQGERYGYTF. In DNA, the CDR3 is TGCGCCAGCAGCCCGGACCCGGGACAGGGGGAACGGTATGGCTACACCTTC.